Listed below are T cell receptor beta chains from one sample, sequenced in a study of CD8 T cells in Susac syndrome. Using its own MiXCR run on the immunoSEQ multiplex PCR reads, TCRdb lists one record per CDR3 protein. This table holds approximately 80,000 distinct CDR3 sequences, roughly 94% found once. The sequenced sample was CD8+ T cells from PBMCs. The receptors here all came from a human donor with Susac syndrome. Both conserved end residues are part of each CDR3. A D gene is named only where the DNA matches it firmly. Part of the rows lack a size; the others show once, few, many or a class for expanded clones.

v_gene	len	d_gene	abundance	j_gene	CDR3nt	CDR3aa
TRBV20-1	14	NA	NA	TRBJ1-2	TGCAGTGCTAGAGACCGTATTCTTAGCTATGGCTACACCTTC	CSARDRILSYGYTF
TRBV11-3	17	NA	NA	TRBJ2-2	TGTGCCAGCAGCCCGGGAATGGGGACGAGAGGCACCGGGGAGCTGTTTTTT	CASSPGMGTRGTGELFF
TRBV28	15	NA	NA	TRBJ2-3	TGTGCCAGCAGTTCTACAGCGATAAGCACAGATACGCAGTATTTT	CASSSTAISTDTQYF
TRBV6-5	14	NA	NA	TRBJ2-7	TGTGCCAGCAGTTTGGGTAAAGGCCCCTACGAGCAGTACTTC	CASSLGKGPYEQYF
TRBV4-1	16	TRBD1	NA	TRBJ1-2	TGCGCCAGCAGCCAAGAACAGGGGGCGTTCGTCTACGGCTACACCTTC	CASSQEQGAFVYGYTF
TRBV5-1	14	NA	few	TRBJ2-1	TGCGCCAGCAGCTTGTTAGCGGAAGACAATGAGCAGTTCTTC	CASSLLAEDNEQFF
TRBV11-2	14	NA	NA	TRBJ2-3	TGTGCCAGCAGCTCGGGTCGTGGCACAGATACGCAGTATTTT	CASSSGRGTDTQYF
TRBV12-5	16	TRBD1	NA	TRBJ1-1	TGTGCTAGTGGTTTGCCTACTCGGGACAGGGAAACTGAAGCTTTCTTT	CASGLPTRDRETEAFF
TRBV15	14	TRBD1	NA	TRBJ1-5	TGTGCCACCAGCCCAGGGGGGTCAGGTCAGCCCCAGCATTTT	CATSPGGSGQPQHF
TRBV27	14	TRBD2	NA	TRBJ2-1	TGTGCCAGCACCCTAGCGGGGGATCGCAATGAGCAGTTCTTC	CASTLAGDRNEQFF
TRBV27	13	NA	NA	TRBJ1-1	TGTGCCAGCAGCTGGGTCAGAAACACTGAAGCTTTCTTT	CASSWVRNTEAFF
TRBV10-3	15	NA	NA	TRBJ2-2	TGTGCCATCAGTGAGGCAGGGCCGGACACCGGGGAGCTGTTTTTT	CAISEAGPDTGELFF
TRBV30	13	NA	NA	TRBJ2-7	TGTGCCTGGGACCCCCAATCCACCTACGAGCAGTACTTC	CAWDPQSTYEQYF
TRBV2	11	NA	NA	TRBJ2-2	TGTGCCAGCATGAAAGGCGGGGAGCTGTTTTTT	CASMKGGELFF
TRBV7-9	17	NA	NA	TRBJ1-5	TGTGCCAGCAGCCTCATGAATGGGACATCGAGCAATCAGCCCCAGCATTTT	CASSLMNGTSSNQPQHF
TRBV2	12	NA	NA	TRBJ2-7	TGTGCCAGCCCGGGCCTAGGGGGGGAGCAGTACTTC	CASPGLGGEQYF
TRBV6-2/TRBV6-3	16	NA	once	TRBJ2-3	TGTGCCAGCAGTTACTCCCTTGGGGATGGCACAGATACGCAGTATTTT	CASSYSLGDGTDTQYF
TRBV12-5	11	NA	NA	TRBJ1-5	TGTGCTAGTGGTTTAAATCAGCCCCAGCATTTT	CASGLNQPQHF
TRBV27	11	NA	once	TRBJ1-2	TGTGCCAGCGGGCGTGCCTATGGCTACACCTTC	CASGRAYGYTF
TRBV5-1	13	NA	NA	TRBJ2-1	TGCGCCAGCAGCTTCACCAGTTACAATGAGCAGTTCTTC	CASSFTSYNEQFF
TRBV2	13	NA	NA	TRBJ2-1	TGTGCCAGCGGTCGGGGAAAATACAATGAGCAGTTCTTC	CASGRGKYNEQFF
TRBV9	14	NA	NA	TRBJ1-1	TGTGCCAGCAGCGTAGCAGTCATGAACACTGAAGCTTTCTTT	CASSVAVMNTEAFF
TRBV7-9	11	NA	NA	TRBJ2-1	TGTGCCAGCAGCCGAGATGTGCGGTGGTTCTTC	CASSRDVRWFF
TRBV7-9	15	TRBD2	NA	TRBJ2-7	TGTGCCAGCAGCCTAGCGTCTAGCGGGGTCTACGAGCAGTACTTC	CASSLASSGVYEQYF
TRBV28	15	NA	NA	TRBJ2-7	TGTGCCAGCAGTCCGACCCGGACAGTCCCCTACGAGCAGTACTTC	CASSPTRTVPYEQYF
TRBV2	15	TRBD2	NA	TRBJ2-7	TGTGCCAGCAGTGACGAGCTAGCGGGGGCCTACGAGCAGTACTTC	CASSDELAGAYEQYF
TRBV18	15	TRBD2	NA	TRBJ2-1	TGTGCCAGCTCACCTGCCCTAGCGGACTACAATGAGCAGTTCTTC	CASSPALADYNEQFF
TRBV7-9	14	TRBD2	NA	TRBJ2-5	TGTGCCAGCAACCTCCCGCGGGGGGAAGAGACCCAGTACTTC	CASNLPRGEETQYF
TRBV2	15	TRBD1	NA	TRBJ2-7	TGTGCCAGCAGTGACCCGGGACAGGGAGTTGTAGGGCAGTACTTC	CASSDPGQGVVGQYF
TRBV5-6	13	NA	NA	TRBJ2-7	TGTGCCAGCAGCCTTGGGACTTACTACGACCAGTACTTC	CASSLGTYYDQYF
TRBV12-3/TRBV12-4	12	TRBD1	NA	TRBJ2-7	TGTGCCAGCAGCTGGACAGGGAGGGAGCAGTACTTC	CASSWTGREQYF